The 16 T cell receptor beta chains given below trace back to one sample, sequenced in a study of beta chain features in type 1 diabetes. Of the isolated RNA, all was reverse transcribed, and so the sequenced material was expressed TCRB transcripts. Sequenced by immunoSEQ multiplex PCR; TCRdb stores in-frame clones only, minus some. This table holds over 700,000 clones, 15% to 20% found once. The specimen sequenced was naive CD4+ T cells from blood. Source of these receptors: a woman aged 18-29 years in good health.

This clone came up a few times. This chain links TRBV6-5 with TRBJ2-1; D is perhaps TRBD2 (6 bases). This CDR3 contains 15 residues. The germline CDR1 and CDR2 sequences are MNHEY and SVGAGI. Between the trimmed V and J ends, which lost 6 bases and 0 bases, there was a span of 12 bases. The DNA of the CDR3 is TGTGCCAGCAGACCAGCGGGCAGCTCCTACAATGAGCAGTTCTTC. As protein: CASRPAGSSYNEQFF.

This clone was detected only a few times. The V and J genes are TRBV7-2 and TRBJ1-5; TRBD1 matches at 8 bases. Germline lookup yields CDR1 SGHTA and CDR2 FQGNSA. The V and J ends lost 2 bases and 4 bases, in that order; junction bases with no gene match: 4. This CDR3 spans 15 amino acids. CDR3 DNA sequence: TGTGCCAGCAGCTTAACAGGGGGTACAAATCAGCCCCAGCATTTT. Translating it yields CASSLTGGTNQPQHF. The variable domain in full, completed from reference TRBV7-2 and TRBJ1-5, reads GAGVSQSPSNKVTEKGKDVELRCDPISGHTALYWYRQSLGQGLEFLIYFQGNSAPDKSGLPSDRFSAERTGGSVSTLTIQRTQQEDSAVYLCASSLTGGTNQPQHFGDGTRLSIL.

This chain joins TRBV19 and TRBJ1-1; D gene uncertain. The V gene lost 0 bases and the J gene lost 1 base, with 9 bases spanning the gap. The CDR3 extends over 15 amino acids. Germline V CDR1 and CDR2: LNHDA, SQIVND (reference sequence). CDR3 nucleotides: TGTGCCAGTAGTATAGATCTTCAGAGGAACACTGAAGCTTTCTTT. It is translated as CASSIDLQRNTEAFF. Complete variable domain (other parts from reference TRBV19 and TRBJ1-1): DGGITQSPKYLFRKEGQNVTLSCEQNLNHDAMYWYRQDPGQGLRLIYYSQIVNDFQKGDIAEGYSVSREKKESFPLTVTSAQKNPTAFYLCASSIDLQRNTEAFFGQGTRLTVV.

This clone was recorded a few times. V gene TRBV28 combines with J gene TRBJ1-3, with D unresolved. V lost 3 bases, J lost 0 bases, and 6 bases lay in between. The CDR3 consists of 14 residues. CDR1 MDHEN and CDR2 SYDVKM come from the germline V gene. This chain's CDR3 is CASSLRHSGNTIYF. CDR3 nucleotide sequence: TGTGCCAGCAGTTTGCGACACTCTGGAAACACCATATATTTT.

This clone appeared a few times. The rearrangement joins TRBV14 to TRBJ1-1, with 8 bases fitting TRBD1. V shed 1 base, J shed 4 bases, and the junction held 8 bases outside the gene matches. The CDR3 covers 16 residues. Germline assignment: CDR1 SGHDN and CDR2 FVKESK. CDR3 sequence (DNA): TGTGCCAGCAGCCAAGTCAGACAGGGGCTGGGCACTGAAGCTTTCTTT. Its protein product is CASSQVRQGLGTEAFF.

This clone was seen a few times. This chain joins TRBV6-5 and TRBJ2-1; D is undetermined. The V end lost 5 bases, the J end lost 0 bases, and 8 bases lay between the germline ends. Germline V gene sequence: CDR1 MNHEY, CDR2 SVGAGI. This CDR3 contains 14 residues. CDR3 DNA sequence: TGTGCCAGCAGTCGAGGAAACTCCTACAATGAGCAGTTCTTC. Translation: CASSRGNSYNEQFF.

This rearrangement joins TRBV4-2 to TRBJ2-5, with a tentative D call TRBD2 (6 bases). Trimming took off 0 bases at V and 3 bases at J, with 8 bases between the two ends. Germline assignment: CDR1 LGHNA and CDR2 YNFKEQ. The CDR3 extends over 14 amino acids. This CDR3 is CASSQDGGEETQYF. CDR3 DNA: TGTGCCAGCAGCCAAGACGGGGGAGAAGAGACCCAGTACTTC.

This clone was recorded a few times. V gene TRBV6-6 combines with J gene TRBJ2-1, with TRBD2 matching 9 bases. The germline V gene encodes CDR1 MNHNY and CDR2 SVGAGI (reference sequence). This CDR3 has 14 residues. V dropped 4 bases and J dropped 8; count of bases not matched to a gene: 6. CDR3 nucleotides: TGTGCCAGCAGTTTAGCGGGAGCCGGGTATGAGCAGTTCTTC. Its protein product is CASSLAGAGYEQFF.

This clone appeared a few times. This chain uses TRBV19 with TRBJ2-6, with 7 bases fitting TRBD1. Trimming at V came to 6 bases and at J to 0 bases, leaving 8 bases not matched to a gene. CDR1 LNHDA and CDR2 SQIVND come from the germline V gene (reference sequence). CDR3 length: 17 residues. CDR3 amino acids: CASRPGQRNSGANVLTF. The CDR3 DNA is TGTGCCAGTAGGCCGGGACAGAGAAACTCTGGGGCCAACGTCCTGACTTTC.

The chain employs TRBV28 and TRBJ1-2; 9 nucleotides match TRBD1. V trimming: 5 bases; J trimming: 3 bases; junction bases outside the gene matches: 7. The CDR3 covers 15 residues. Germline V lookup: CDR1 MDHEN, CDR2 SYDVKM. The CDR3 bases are TGTGCCAGCAGTCAAGGGACAGGGCGGGACTATGGCTACACCTTC. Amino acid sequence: CASSQGTGRDYGYTF.

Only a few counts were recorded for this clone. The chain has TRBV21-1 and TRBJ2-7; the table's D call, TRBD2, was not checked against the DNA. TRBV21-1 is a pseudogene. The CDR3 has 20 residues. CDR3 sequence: CASSTGRRTGPRREGYEQYF. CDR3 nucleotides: TGTGCCAGCAGCACGGGGCGGCGGACAGGGCCTCGGCGGGAGGGTTACGAGCAGTACTTC.

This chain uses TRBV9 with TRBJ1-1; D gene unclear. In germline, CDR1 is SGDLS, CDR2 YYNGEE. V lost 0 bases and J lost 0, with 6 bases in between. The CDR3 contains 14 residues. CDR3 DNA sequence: TGTGCCAGCAGCGTAGGAACCTTGAACACTGAAGCTTTCTTT. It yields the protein CASSVGTLNTEAFF. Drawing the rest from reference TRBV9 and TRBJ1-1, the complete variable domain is DSGVTQTPKHLITATGQRVTLRCSPRSGDLSVYWYQQSLDQGLQFLIQYYNGEERAKGNILERFSAQQFPDLHSELNLSSLELGDSALYFCASSVGTLNTEAFFGQGTRLTVV.

In DNA, the CDR3 is TGTGCCAGCAGCTTAGCGGTTACCTCCTACGAGCAGTACTTC. This encodes CASSLAVTSYEQYF. The chain combines TRBV7-2 with TRBJ2-7; D not resolved. CDR1 is SGHTA, CDR2 FQGNSA, per germline. This CDR3 comprises 14 residues. V lost 0 bases and J lost 0, with 6 bases in between.

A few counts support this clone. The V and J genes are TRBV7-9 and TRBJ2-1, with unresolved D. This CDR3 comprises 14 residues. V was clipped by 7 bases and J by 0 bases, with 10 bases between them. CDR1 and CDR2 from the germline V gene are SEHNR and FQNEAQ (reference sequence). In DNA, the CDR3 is TGTGCCAGCACCGGCGCTAGCTCCTACAATGAGCAGTTCTTC. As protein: CASTGASSYNEQFF.

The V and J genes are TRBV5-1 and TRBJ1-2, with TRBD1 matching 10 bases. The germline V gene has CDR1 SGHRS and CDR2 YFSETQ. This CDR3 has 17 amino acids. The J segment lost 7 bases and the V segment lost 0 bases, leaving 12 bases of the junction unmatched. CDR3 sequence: CASSLAGTGVLPGGYTF. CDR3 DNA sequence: TGCGCCAGCAGCTTGGCCGGGACAGGGGTTCTTCCGGGTGGCTACACCTTC.

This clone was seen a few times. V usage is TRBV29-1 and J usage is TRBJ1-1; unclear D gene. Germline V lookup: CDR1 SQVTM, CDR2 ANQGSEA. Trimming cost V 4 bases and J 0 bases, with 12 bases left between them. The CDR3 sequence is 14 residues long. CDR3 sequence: CSVGAASVNTEAFF. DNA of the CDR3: TGCAGCGTTGGGGCAGCTAGCGTGAACACTGAAGCTTTCTTT.